Listed here are 29 T cell receptor beta chains from one sample, sequenced in a study of T cell changes during pregnancy in multiple sclerosis. The data were produced by immunoSEQ multiplex PCR, yet TCRdb's version contains in-frame clones alone and is incomplete. The table shows tens of thousands of clones, with approximately 92% occurring only once. The sample consisted of peripheral blood, taken in the third trimester of pregnancy. The receptors derive from a female donor in good health, enrolled as a control in a pregnancy study.

This sequence joins TRBV11-2 and TRBJ1-2; 9 bases are shared with TRBD1. This CDR3 contains 15 residues. V was clipped by 6 bases and J by 1 base; unmatched bases: 6. Looked up from germline, CDR1 is SGHAT and CDR2 is FQNNGV. The CDR3 DNA reads TGTGCCAGCAGTCTTAACAGGGGGCTTAACTATGGCTACACCTTC. It translates to CASSLNRGLNYGYTF.

V is TRBV5-1 and J is TRBJ2-3; a possible D gene is TRBD1 (8 bases). The V gene lost 2 bases and the J gene lost 4 bases, with 14 bases spanning the gap. Germline values: CDR1 SGHRS, CDR2 YFSETQ. CDR3 length: 15 amino acids. CDR3 loop: CASSFTGGVADTQYF. The DNA for the CDR3 is TGCGCCAGCAGCTTCACAGGGGGGGTCGCAGATACGCAGTATTTT.

V and J are TRBV19 and TRBJ1-5; no clear D gene. The germline V and J ends were trimmed by 3 bases and 4 bases, with 16 bases remaining between them. Germline-derived CDR1 and CDR2 are LNHDA and SQIVND (reference sequence). This CDR3 has 16 amino acids. The DNA of the CDR3 is TGTGCCAGTAGTATTGGCAGTAAGAACCCTAATCAGCCCCAGCATTTT. Its translation is CASSIGSKNPNQPQHF.

This chain's CDR3 is CASRTTSGRAYEQFF. The CDR3, as DNA: TGTGCCAGCAGAACGACTAGCGGGAGGGCATATGAGCAGTTCTTC. The chain has TRBV11-1 and TRBJ2-1, with 14 bases matching TRBD2. The trim removed 6 bases at V and 8 bases at J, leaving 6 bases unmatched. This CDR3 has 15 amino acids. The germline V gene has CDR1 SGHAT and CDR2 FQDESV (reference sequence).

The V and J genes are TRBV15 and TRBJ2-1, with TRBD2 matching over 11 bases. There are 14 residues in the CDR3. The germline gives CDR1 LNHNV, CDR2 YYDKDF (reference sequence). J lost 8 bases, V lost 3 bases, and 3 bases had no gene match. CDR3 protein: CATSSTSGSDEQFF. As DNA, the CDR3 is TGTGCCACCAGCAGCACTAGCGGGAGCGATGAGCAGTTCTTC.

V usage is TRBV6-1 and J usage is TRBJ1-2; TRBD1 aligns across 7 bases. The J segment lost 4 bases and the V segment lost 7 bases, leaving 9 bases of the junction unmatched. This CDR3 comprises 14 residues. Germline-derived CDR1 and CDR2 are MNHNS and SASEGT. CDR3 residues: CASIGGQAFYGYTF. The DNA for the CDR3 is TGTGCCAGCATAGGAGGACAGGCCTTCTATGGCTACACCTTC.

The V and J genes are TRBV7-3 and TRBJ2-3; the D gene is possibly TRBD1 (6 bases). CDR1 is SGHTA and CDR2 is FQGTGA in the germline V gene. V lost 1 base to trimming and J lost 4 bases, with 9 bases between them. The CDR3 totals 14 residues. The CDR3, as DNA: TGTGCCAGCAGCTTAAGGGGACAATCAGATACGCAGTATTTT. As protein: CASSLRGQSDTQYF.

V usage is TRBV27 and J usage is TRBJ1-5; possible D gene TRBD1, 5 bases. The CDR3 loop spans 15 amino acids. V lost 2 bases and J 7 bases, leaving 15 bases between the germline ends. Germline CDR1 reads MNHEY; CDR2 reads SMNVEV (reference sequence). The DNA of the CDR3 is TGTGCCAGCAGTTTAAACCGGGGGACGAGGCAGCCCCAGCATTTT. Translation: CASSLNRGTRQPQHF.

The V gene is TRBV10-3, the J gene TRBJ1-1; D is undetermined. The V end lost 7 bases, the J end lost 5 bases, and 14 bases lay between the germline ends. This CDR3 has 13 residues. Germline values: CDR1 ENHRY, CDR2 SYGVKD. The CDR3 spells CAITIAVRTEAFF. CDR3 in DNA: TGTGCCATCACCATCGCGGTAAGGACTGAAGCTTTCTTT.

This clone was seen a single time. V usage is TRBV6-5 and J usage is TRBJ2-2; 7 bases fit TRBD1. CDR1 is MNHEY, CDR2 SVGAGI, per germline. This CDR3 has 13 residues. V dropped 6 bases and J dropped 5; count of bases not matched to a gene: 3. The CDR3 sequence is CASSRGLTGELFF. Here the CDR3 DNA reads TGTGCCAGCAGCAGGGGGTTGACCGGGGAGCTGTTTTTT.

V usage is TRBV7-9 and J usage is TRBJ2-2; 8 bases are a match to TRBD1. Germline trimming cut 3 bases from V and 4 bases from J; bases unmatched to any gene: 7. The CDR3 has 16 amino acids. Germline V gives CDR1 SEHNR, CDR2 FQNEAQ (reference sequence). The CDR3 DNA reads as TGTGCCAGCAGCTTCCCAGGGGGCGCAAGCACCGGGGAGCTGTTTTTT. It yields the protein CASSFPGGASTGELFF.

This chain joins TRBV28 and TRBJ2-5; 8 bases match TRBD2. The CDR3 contains 15 residues. Germline V CDR1 and CDR2: MDHEN, SYDVKM. V lost 3 bases, J lost 5 bases, and 8 bases stayed unmatched. In DNA, the CDR3 is TGTGCCAGCAGTTTGGGCGGGGGGCCCTGGGAGACCCAGTACTTC. This translates into CASSLGGGPWETQYF.

This chain uses TRBV6-1 with TRBJ2-1, with a weak D call TRBD2 (7 bases). The germline V gene has CDR1 MNHNS and CDR2 SASEGT. Trimming shortened V by 8 bases and J by 6 bases, and 20 bases separated the two germline ends. CDR3 length: 15 amino acids. The CDR3 spells CASLPGGSGSNEQFF. The CDR3 nucleotides read TGTGCCAGCCTCCCGGGGGGCAGTGGGTCCAATGAGCAGTTCTTC.

This chain links TRBV28 with TRBJ2-5, with D perhaps matching TRBD2 (6 bases). Trimming took 2 bases from V and 5 from J, leaving 15 bases between them. CDR1 is MDHEN and CDR2 is SYDVKM in the germline V gene. The CDR3 totals 15 residues. CDR3 sequence (DNA): TGTGCCAGCAGTTTAGGCCCAGGGAGGCGGGAGACCCAGTACTTC. It specifies CASSLGPGRRETQYF.

The chain couples TRBV11-2 to TRBJ2-3; a weak D match, TRBD2 (7 bases). From germline, CDR1 is SGHAT and CDR2 FQNNGV. V lost 3 bases and J 0 bases, leaving 13 bases between the germline ends. The CDR3 has 16 amino acids. The DNA of the CDR3 is TGTGCCAGCAGCTTTGGGAGGGGGACGAGCACAGATACGCAGTATTTT. It is translated as CASSFGRGTSTDTQYF.

This chain links TRBV6-5 with TRBJ1-2; 7 nucleotides align to TRBD1. The CDR3 loop spans 14 amino acids. Germline V gene lookup returns CDR1 MNHEY and CDR2 SVGAGI. V dropped 6 bases and J dropped 5; count of bases not matched to a gene: 9. The CDR3: CASRQGEPSYGYTF. The DNA of the CDR3 is TGTGCCAGCAGGCAGGGGGAGCCCTCATATGGCTACACCTTC.

The chain combines TRBV4-1 with TRBJ2-1; 8 nucleotides agree with TRBD2. The CDR3 is 18 residues long. Germline V lookup: CDR1 MGHRA, CDR2 YSYEKL. Trimming cost V 2 bases and J 8 bases; bases outside gene matches: 17. The CDR3, as DNA: TGCGCCAGCAGCCAATTGGGCCTTTTTCAGCGGGAGTCCTATGAGCAGTTCTTC. Amino acids: CASSQLGLFQRESYEQFF.

In this sample, this clone turned up once. This chain joins TRBV14 and TRBJ2-7, with 8 bases aligning to TRBD1. There are 17 residues in the CDR3. The germline gives CDR1 SGHDN, CDR2 FVKESK. The junction had 7 bases not matched to a gene; V was cut back by 0 bases and J by 0 bases. The DNA for the CDR3 is TGTGCCAGCAGCCAAGAAGGTCGGGACAGGTCCTCCTACGAGCAGTACTTC. Translated: CASSQEGRDRSSYEQYF.

This chain joins TRBV5-1 and TRBJ1-2; the match to TRBD1 covers 12 bases. V lost 4 bases, J lost 8 bases, and 9 bases stayed unmatched. CDR1 is SGHRS and CDR2 is YFSETQ in the germline V gene. The length of the CDR3 is 15 residues. The DNA for the CDR3 is TGCGCCAGCAGCGGACCGGGACAGGGGGCACAGGGCTACACCTTC. It translates to CASSGPGQGAQGYTF.

V is TRBV18 and J is TRBJ2-7; D gene ambiguous. CDR3 length: 14 amino acids. From germline, CDR1 is KGHSH and CDR2 LQKENI. Trimming removed 3 bases at V and 2 bases at J, with 11 bases between. CDR3 in amino acids: CASSPRQPTYEQYF. CDR3 DNA: TGTGCCAGCTCACCGAGGCAGCCTACCTACGAGCAGTACTTC.

The V and J genes are TRBV30 and TRBJ2-1; 10 bases map to TRBD2. The CDR3 has 15 amino acids. From germline, CDR1 is GTSNPN and CDR2 SVGIG (reference sequence). V was clipped by 3 bases and J by 8 bases; unmatched bases: 10. The CDR3 is CAWSTKRGGAHEQFF. The CDR3 DNA reads TGTGCCTGGAGCACCAAGCGGGGGGGCGCCCATGAGCAGTTCTTC.

This chain links TRBV6-5 with TRBJ2-7; 7 bases are shared with TRBD2. J was trimmed by 5 bases and V by 5 bases; bases with no gene match: 12. The CDR3 runs to 15 residues. Looked up from germline, CDR1 is MNHEY and CDR2 is SVGAGI. The CDR3 region is CASSGTSERDDEQYF. The CDR3 nucleotides read TGTGCCAGCAGTGGAACTAGCGAGAGGGACGACGAGCAGTACTTC.

V gene TRBV4-3 combines with J gene TRBJ2-6, with a tentative D call TRBD1 (6 bases). Trimming removed 1 base from V and 0 bases from J, with 16 bases in between. CDR3 length equals 19 residues. Germline CDR1 and CDR2: LGHNA and YSLEER. The CDR3 reads CASSQVFGRGNSGANVLTF. CDR3 in DNA: TGCGCCAGCAGCCAAGTATTTGGCAGGGGAAACTCTGGGGCCAACGTCCTGACTTTC.

This clone was found a few times. The V gene is TRBV19, the J gene TRBJ2-3, with 8 bases aligning to TRBD1. This CDR3 is built from 15 residues. With V trimmed by 5 bases and J by 2 bases, 6 bases remained unmatched. CDR1 LNHDA and CDR2 SQIVND come from the germline V gene (reference sequence). CDR3 in amino acids: CASSVRQGATDTQYF. CDR3 coding DNA: TGTGCCAGTAGTGTCAGGCAGGGGGCCACAGATACGCAGTATTTT.

This clone showed up just once. This sequence joins TRBV29-1 and TRBJ2-3, with 7 nucleotides matching TRBD2. Trimming at V came to 4 bases and at J to 3 bases, leaving 7 bases not matched to a gene. This CDR3 is built from 14 residues. CDR1 is SQVTM and CDR2 is ANQGSEA in the germline V gene. The CDR3 coding sequence is TGCAGCGTTGTGGAGCGGGGCACTACAGATACGCAGTATTTT. It yields the protein CSVVERGTTDTQYF.

The chain joins TRBV6-5 to TRBJ1-2; TRBD1 matches at 9 bases. Germline-derived CDR1 and CDR2 are MNHEY and SVGAGI. This CDR3 region has 14 residues. J gave up 4 bases and V 6 bases, and 6 bases lay outside the gene matches. The CDR3, as DNA: TGTGCCAGCAGATTACAGGGGGCGGGCTATGGCTACACCTTC. Its translation: CASRLQGAGYGYTF.

The chain carries TRBV10-3 and TRBJ2-1; D gene ambiguous. The CDR3 covers 14 residues. Germline loops: CDR1 ENHRY, CDR2 SYGVKD. V lost 3 bases and J 2 bases, leaving 8 bases between the germline ends. The DNA of the CDR3 is TGTGCCATCAGTGAATACTCGGCCTACAATGAGCAGTTCTTC. Translation gives CAISEYSAYNEQFF.

The rearrangement uses TRBV6-5 and TRBJ2-7; D not resolved. Between the trimmed V and J ends, which lost 7 bases and 0 bases, there was a span of 10 bases. Germline V gives CDR1 MNHEY, CDR2 SVGAGI. This CDR3 has 13 residues. The CDR3 DNA is TGTGCCAGCATGAGAGGCCACTCCTACGAGCAGTACTTC. It translates to CASMRGHSYEQYF.

The V gene is TRBV4-3, the J gene TRBJ2-3; TRBD2 is a possible D gene (5 bases). V lost 0 bases and J 2 bases, leaving 15 bases between the germline ends. This CDR3 region has 17 residues. The germline gives CDR1 LGHNA, CDR2 YSLEER. CDR3 nucleotide sequence: TGCGCCAGCAGCCAAGATCTACCCGGGGAGCCCACAGATACGCAGTATTTT. Translating it yields CASSQDLPGEPTDTQYF.